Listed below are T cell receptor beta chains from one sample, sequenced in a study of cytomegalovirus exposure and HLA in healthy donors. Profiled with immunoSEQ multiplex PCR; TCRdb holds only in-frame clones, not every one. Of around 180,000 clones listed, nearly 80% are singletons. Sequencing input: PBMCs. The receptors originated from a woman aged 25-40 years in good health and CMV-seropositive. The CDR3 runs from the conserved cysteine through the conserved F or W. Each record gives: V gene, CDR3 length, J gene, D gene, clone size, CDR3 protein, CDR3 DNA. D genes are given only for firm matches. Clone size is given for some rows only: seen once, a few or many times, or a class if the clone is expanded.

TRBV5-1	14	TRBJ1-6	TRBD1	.	CASSWDRANSPLHF	TGCGCCAGCAGCTGGGACAGGGCTAATTCACCCCTCCACTTT
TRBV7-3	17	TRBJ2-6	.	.	CASSPTLRQSGANVLTF	TGTGCCAGCAGCCCCACATTGAGACAGTCTGGGGCCAACGTCCTGACTTTC
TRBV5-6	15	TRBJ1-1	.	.	CASSLYQAGNTEAFF	TGTGCCAGCAGCTTGTATCAGGCGGGGAACACTGAAGCTTTCTTT
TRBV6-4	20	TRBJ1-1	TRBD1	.	CASSDRGRDRGFGAYTEAFF	TGTGCCAGCAGTGACCGGGGGAGGGACAGGGGTTTCGGGGCCTACACTGAAGCTTTCTTT
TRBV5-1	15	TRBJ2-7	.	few	CASSPWTGSSYEQYF	TGCGCCAGCAGCCCCTGGACGGGGAGCTCCTACGAGCAGTACTTC
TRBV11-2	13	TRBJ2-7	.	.	CASSLAPGRWQYF	TGTGCCAGCAGCTTAGCCCCTGGCAGATGGCAGTACTTC
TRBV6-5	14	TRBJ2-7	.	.	CASSYLEASGEQYF	TGTGCCAGCAGTTACCTGGAGGCTTCTGGGGAGCAGTACTTC
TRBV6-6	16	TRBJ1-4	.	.	CASSYSSSDSHEKLFF	TGTGCCAGCAGTTACTCGAGTAGTGACAGCCATGAAAAACTGTTTTTT
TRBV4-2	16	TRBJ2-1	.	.	CASSQEVTGTYNEQFF	TGTGCCAGCAGCCAAGAAGTCACCGGGACCTACAATGAGCAGTTCTTC
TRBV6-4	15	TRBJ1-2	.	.	CASSDASRGNYGYTF	TGTGCCAGCAGTGACGCCTCACGGGGTAACTATGGCTACACCTTC
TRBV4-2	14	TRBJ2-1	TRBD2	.	CASSHQSGSGEQFF	TGTGCCAGCAGCCATCAGAGCGGGAGTGGTGAGCAGTTCTTC
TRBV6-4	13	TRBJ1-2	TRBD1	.	CASSRQGTGGYTF	TGTGCCAGCAGCAGACAGGGTACGGGTGGCTACACCTTC
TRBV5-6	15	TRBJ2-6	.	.	CASSYTRSGANVLTF	TGTGCCAGCAGCTACACACGCTCTGGGGCCAACGTCCTGACTTTC
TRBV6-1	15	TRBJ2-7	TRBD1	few	CAAQGGNRGQREQYF	TGCGCGGCCCAGGGGGGGAACAGGGGGCAGCGCGAGCAGTACTTC
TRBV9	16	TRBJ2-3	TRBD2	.	CASSVSTSGSTDTQYF	TGTGCCAGCAGCGTATCGACTAGCGGGAGTACAGATACGCAGTATTTT
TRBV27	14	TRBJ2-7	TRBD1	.	CASSLDRDPYEQYF	TGTGCCAGCAGTTTGGACAGGGACCCCTACGAGCAGTACTTC
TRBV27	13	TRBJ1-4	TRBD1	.	CASRGTPGQGLFF	TGTGCCAGCAGAGGGACCCCGGGACAGGGGTTGTTTTTT
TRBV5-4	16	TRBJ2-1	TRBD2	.	CASSLARLAVGNEQFF	TGTGCCAGCAGCTTGGCCCGCCTAGCGGTGGGGAATGAGCAGTTCTTC
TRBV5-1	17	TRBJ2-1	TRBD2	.	CASSLDAGGRRYNEQFF	TGCGCCAGCAGCTTGGACGCGGGCGGGAGGAGATACAATGAGCAGTTCTTC
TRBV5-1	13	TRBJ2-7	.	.	CASSLISSYEQYF	TGCGCCAGCAGCTTGATTAGCTCCTACGAGCAGTACTTC
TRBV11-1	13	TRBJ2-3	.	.	CASSFYGGDTQYF	TGTGCCAGCAGCTTCTACGGTGGAGATACGCAGTATTTT
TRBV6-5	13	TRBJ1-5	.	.	CASSYQAGQPQHF	TGTGCCAGCAGTTATCAGGCTGGTCAGCCCCAGCATTTT
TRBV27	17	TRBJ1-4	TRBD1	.	CASSARTGGAANEKLFF	TGTGCCAGCAGTGCTCGGACAGGGGGCGCGGCTAATGAAAAACTGTTTTTT
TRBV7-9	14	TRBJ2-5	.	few	CASSLAREQETQYF	TGTGCCAGCAGCTTAGCACGGGAACAAGAGACCCAGTACTTC
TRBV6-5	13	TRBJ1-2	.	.	CASSPRTAYGYTF	TGTGCCAGCAGCCCCAGGACAGCTTATGGCTACACCTTC
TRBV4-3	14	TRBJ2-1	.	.	CASSQVTGSDEQFF	TGCGCCAGCAGCCAAGTTACAGGGTCGGATGAGCAGTTCTTC
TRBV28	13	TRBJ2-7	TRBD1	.	CASGYRGLYEQYF	TGTGCCAGCGGGTACAGGGGGCTCTACGAGCAGTACTTC
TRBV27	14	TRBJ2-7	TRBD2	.	CASNSQREGYEQYF	TGTGCCAGCAACTCCCAGCGGGAGGGCTACGAGCAGTACTTC
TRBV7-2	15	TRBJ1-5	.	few	CASSLVQGGNQPQHF	TGTGCCAGCAGCTTAGTACAGGGAGGCAATCAGCCCCAGCATTTT
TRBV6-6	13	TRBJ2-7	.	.	CASSSGTNLGQYF	TGTGCCAGCAGTTCCGGGACAAATCTGGGGCAGTACTTC
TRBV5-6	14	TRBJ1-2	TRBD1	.	CASSLGQGDYGYTF	TGTGCCAGCAGCTTGGGACAGGGGGACTATGGCTACACCTTC
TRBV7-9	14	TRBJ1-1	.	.	CASSWGVGDTEAFF	TGTGCCAGCAGCTGGGGGGTAGGGGACACTGAAGCTTTCTTT
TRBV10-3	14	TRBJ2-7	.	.	CAISSTETSYEQYF	TGTGCCATCAGTTCGACAGAAACCTCCTACGAGCAGTACTTC
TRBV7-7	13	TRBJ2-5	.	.	CASSLGARETQYF	TGTGCTAGCAGCTTAGGAGCGCGAGAGACCCAGTACTTC
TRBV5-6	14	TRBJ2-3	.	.	CASSFITGTDTQYF	TGTGCCAGCAGCTTTATCACAGGCACAGATACGCAGTATTTT
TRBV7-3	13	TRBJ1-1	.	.	CASSLIRGTEAFF	TGTGCCAGCAGCTTAATAAGGGGAACTGAAGCTTTCTTT
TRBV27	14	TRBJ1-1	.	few	CASSLQVGNTEAFF	TGTGCCAGCAGTTTACAGGTAGGGAACACTGAAGCTTTCTTT
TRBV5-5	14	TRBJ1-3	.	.	CASSLDTGGNTIYF	TGTGCCAGCAGCCTGGACACGGGAGGAAACACCATATATTTT
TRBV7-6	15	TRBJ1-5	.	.	CASSSQGNTGQPQHF	TGTGCCAGCAGCTCACAGGGTAATACTGGTCAGCCCCAGCATTTT
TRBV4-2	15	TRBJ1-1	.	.	CASSQVGGMNTEAFF	TGTGCCAGCAGCCAAGTTGGGGGCATGAACACTGAAGCTTTCTTT
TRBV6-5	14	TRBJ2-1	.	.	CASSSAGVYNEQFF	TGTGCCAGCAGTTCAGCAGGGGTTTACAATGAGCAGTTCTTC
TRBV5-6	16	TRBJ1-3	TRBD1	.	CASSYRTGMWGNTIYF	TGTGCCAGCAGCTACCGGACAGGGATGTGGGGAAACACCATATATTTT
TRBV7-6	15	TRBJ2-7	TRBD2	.	CASSLTGGSSYEQYF	TGTGCCAGCAGCTTAACGGGGGGAAGCTCCTACGAGCAGTACTTC
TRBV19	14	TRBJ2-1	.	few	CASSWGTGQNEQFF	TGTGCCAGTAGTTGGGGGACTGGGCAGAATGAGCAGTTCTTC
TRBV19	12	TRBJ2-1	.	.	CASSPSYNEQFF	TGTGCCAGTAGTCCGAGCTACAATGAGCAGTTCTTC
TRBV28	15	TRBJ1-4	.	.	CASSFVGPDNEKLFF	TGTGCCAGCAGTTTCGTGGGGCCTGATAATGAAAAACTGTTTTTT
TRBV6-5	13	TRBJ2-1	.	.	CASSGDLHNEQFF	TGTGCCAGCAGTGGGGACTTACACAATGAGCAGTTCTTC
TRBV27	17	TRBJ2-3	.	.	CASSSLLLSSGTDTQYF	TGTGCCAGCAGTTCTCTCCTCTTATCTAGCGGCACAGATACGCAGTATTTT
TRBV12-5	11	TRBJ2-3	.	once	CASGFMDTQYF	TGTGCTAGTGGTTTTATGGATACGCAGTATTTT
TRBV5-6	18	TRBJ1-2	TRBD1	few	CASSPDRDRGPANYGYTF	TGTGCCAGCAGCCCGGACCGGGACAGGGGCCCGGCTAACTATGGCTACACCTTC
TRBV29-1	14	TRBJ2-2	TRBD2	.	CSVLAGANTGELFF	TGCAGCGTTTTAGCGGGGGCGAACACCGGGGAGCTGTTTTTT
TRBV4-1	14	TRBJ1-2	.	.	CASSQVSGSYGYTF	TGCGCCAGCAGCCAAGTTTCGGGGAGCTATGGCTACACCTTC
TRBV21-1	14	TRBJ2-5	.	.	CASDPDREGETQYF	TGTGCCAGCGACCCGGACAGGGAGGGAGAGACCCAGTACTTC
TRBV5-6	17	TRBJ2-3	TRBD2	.	CASSRVPAGEETDTQYF	TGTGCCAGCAGCAGGGTACCAGCGGGAGAAGAGACAGATACGCAGTATTTT
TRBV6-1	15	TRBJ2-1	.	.	CASTPLRDSRNEQFF	TGTGCCAGCACGCCGCTCCGGGACTCTAGGAATGAGCAGTTCTTC
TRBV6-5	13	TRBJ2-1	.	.	CASSYKRYNEQFF	TGTGCCAGCAGTTATAAGAGGTACAATGAGCAGTTCTTC
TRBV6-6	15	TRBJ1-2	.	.	CASSSIPTTGDGYTF	TGTGCCAGCAGCTCAATACCTACTACGGGAGACGGCTACACCTTC